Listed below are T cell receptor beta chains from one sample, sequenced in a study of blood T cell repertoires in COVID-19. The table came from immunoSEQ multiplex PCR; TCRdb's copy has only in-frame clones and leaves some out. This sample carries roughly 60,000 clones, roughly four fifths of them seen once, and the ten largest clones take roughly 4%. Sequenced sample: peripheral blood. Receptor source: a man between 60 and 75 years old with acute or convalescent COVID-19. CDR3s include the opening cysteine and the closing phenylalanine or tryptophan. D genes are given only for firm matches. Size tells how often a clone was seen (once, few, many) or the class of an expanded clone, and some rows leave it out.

TGTGCCAGCAGCTTAGAACGGACAGGACGAACTTCCACAAACTATGGCTACACCTTC,CASSLERTGRTSTNYGYTF,few,TRBJ1-2,TRBD1,TRBV13
TGTGCCAGCAGTTCCTTGGGACATTGGGACACTGAAGCTTTCTTT,CASSSLGHWDTEAFF,.,TRBJ1-1,.,TRBV6-5
TGTGCCAGCAGTTCCCAGCGGGAGGGGCTTGCTCAGCCCCAGCATTTT,CASSSQREGLAQPQHF,.,TRBJ1-5,.,TRBV27
TGTGCCAGCAGTCGCAGGGGGGAGGCTGGCTACACCTTC,CASSRRGEAGYTF,.,TRBJ1-2,TRBD1,TRBV12-3/TRBV12-4
TGTGCCAGCTCACCCTCGATGGGGGACAGTTATGGCTACACCTTC,CASSPSMGDSYGYTF,.,TRBJ1-2,TRBD1,TRBV18
TGTGCCAGCAGTTTACTAGCGATTCAGTACTTC,CASSLLAIQYF,.,TRBJ2-4,TRBD2,TRBV7-2
TGTGCCAGCCACAAGGGAGGGGGAGTAGAGACCCAGTACTTC,CASHKGGGVETQYF,.,TRBJ2-5,.,TRBV5-6
TGCGCCAGCAGCCAACGCGTAATAGGTTTAAGGGGCGAAAATGAAAAACTGTTTTTT,CASSQRVIGLRGENEKLFF,.,TRBJ1-4,.,TRBV4-1
TGTGCCAGCAGCTCCGCGACAGAAAGCTCCTACGAGCAGTACTTC,CASSSATESSYEQYF,.,TRBJ2-7,.,TRBV5-4
TGTGCCAGCAGCCGTCCCGGGACAGGGTCGAACACTGAAGCTTTCTTT,CASSRPGTGSNTEAFF,.,TRBJ1-1,TRBD1,TRBV5-4
TGTGCCAGCAGCTTAGACCAGGGGGAAGAGACCCAGTACTTC,CASSLDQGEETQYF,.,TRBJ2-5,TRBD1,TRBV7-2
TGCGCCAGCAGCTTGCGTACACTAGCGGGGGGCTTCGAGCAGTACTTC,CASSLRTLAGGFEQYF,.,TRBJ2-7,TRBD2,TRBV5-1
TGTGCCAGCAGTTACTCGTCGGGACAAATAACAGATACGCAGTATTTT,CASSYSSGQITDTQYF,.,TRBJ2-3,.,TRBV6-5
TGTGCCAGCAGTGAAGCAGGGGTTTTGGATTACTTC,CASSEAGVLDYF,.,TRBJ2-7,.,TRBV2
TGTGCCAGCAGCTTGGACAGGTTGGGCACCGGGGAGCTGTTTTTT,CASSLDRLGTGELFF,.,TRBJ2-2,.,TRBV5-4
TGCGCCAGCAGCTTGAGGGAAGGGGCAGGTGTGGCCCTCCACTTT,CASSLREGAGVALHF,.,TRBJ1-6,.,TRBV5-1
TGTGCCAGCAGCTCGAGAGGGGGTTCCGACGGTGAGCAGTTCTTC,CASSSRGGSDGEQFF,once,TRBJ2-1,.,TRBV2
TGTGCCAGCCGACAGGGTCAGCGCTACGGCTACACCTTC,CASRQGQRYGYTF,.,TRBJ1-2,TRBD1,TRBV27
TGTGCCTGGAGTGGCGGGCTTTTCCCCTCGGACTATGGCTACACCTTC,CAWSGGLFPSDYGYTF,.,TRBJ1-2,.,TRBV30
TGCGCCAGCACCAAAGGGGGAGACAGGGTCTATGGAAACACCATATATTTT,CASTKGGDRVYGNTIYF,.,TRBJ1-3,TRBD1,TRBV4-1
TGTGCCAGCAGCTCGACAGTACACACCGGGGAGCTGTTTTTT,CASSSTVHTGELFF,.,TRBJ2-2,.,TRBV7-9
TGTGCCAGCAGCCGAACAGGGGGCGTTGGGACTGAAGCTTTCTTT,CASSRTGGVGTEAFF,once,TRBJ1-1,TRBD1,TRBV4-2
TGTGCCAGCATTATAACAGGGGGCAGAGGCTACACCTTC,CASIITGGRGYTF,.,TRBJ1-2,TRBD1,TRBV2
TGTGCCACCAGTGAACCTACAGAGAATTCACCCCTCCACTTT,CATSEPTENSPLHF,.,TRBJ1-6,.,TRBV24-1
TGTGCCAGTAGTACTCATCCGAGCGGGACAGGGATAGGTCAGCCCCAGCATTTT,CASSTHPSGTGIGQPQHF,.,TRBJ1-5,TRBD1,TRBV19
TGTGCCAGCAGTGCCAGGGTGGAAGCTAACTATGGCTACACCTTC,CASSARVEANYGYTF,.,TRBJ1-2,.,TRBV2
TGTGCCAGCAGCGTAGCTGCGGCAGACTTCTATGGCTACACCTTC,CASSVAAADFYGYTF,.,TRBJ1-2,.,TRBV9